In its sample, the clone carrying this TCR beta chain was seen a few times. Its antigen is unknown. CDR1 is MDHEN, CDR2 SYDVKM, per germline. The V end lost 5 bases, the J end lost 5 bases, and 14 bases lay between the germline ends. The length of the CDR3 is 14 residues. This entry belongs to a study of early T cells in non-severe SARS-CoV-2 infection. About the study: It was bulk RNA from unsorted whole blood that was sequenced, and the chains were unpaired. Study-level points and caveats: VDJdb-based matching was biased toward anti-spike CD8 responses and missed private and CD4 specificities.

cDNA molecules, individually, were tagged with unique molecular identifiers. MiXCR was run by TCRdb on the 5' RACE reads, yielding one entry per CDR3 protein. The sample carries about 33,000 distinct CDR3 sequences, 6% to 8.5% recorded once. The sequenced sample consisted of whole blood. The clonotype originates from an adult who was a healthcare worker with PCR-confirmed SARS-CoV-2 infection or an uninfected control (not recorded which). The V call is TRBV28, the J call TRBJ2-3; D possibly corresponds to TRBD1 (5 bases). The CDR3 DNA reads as TGTGCCAGCAGTCCGAACCGAAGGGGAGATACGCAGTATTTT. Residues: CASSPNRRGDTQYF.